This TCR beta chain was captured in a study of blood T cell repertoires in COVID-19. As processed by the authors: Reference gene primer amplification gave estimated nucleated cell counts. Libraries were prepared by immunoSEQ multiplex PCR; TCRdb keeps only in-frame clonotypes and omits some of them. That table supplies the V and J calls and clone size; D and trimming were determined from the DNA. This table holds approximately 200,000 clones, 80% to 85% found once. This receptor was obtained from a man in his forties or fifties who had recovered from COVID-19. Sequenced material: PBMCs or T cells enriched from blood (not recorded which).

This CDR3 is CASSQDPRQGAVGYTF. Here the CDR3 DNA reads TGCGCCAGCAGCCAAGATCCCCGGCAGGGGGCGGTCGGCTACACCTTC. The V call is TRBV4-3, the J call TRBJ1-2; TRBD1 aligns across 8 bases. This CDR3 is 16 amino acids long. In germline, CDR1 is LGHNA, CDR2 YSLEER. V trimming: 0 bases; J trimming: 8 bases; junction bases outside the gene matches: 11.